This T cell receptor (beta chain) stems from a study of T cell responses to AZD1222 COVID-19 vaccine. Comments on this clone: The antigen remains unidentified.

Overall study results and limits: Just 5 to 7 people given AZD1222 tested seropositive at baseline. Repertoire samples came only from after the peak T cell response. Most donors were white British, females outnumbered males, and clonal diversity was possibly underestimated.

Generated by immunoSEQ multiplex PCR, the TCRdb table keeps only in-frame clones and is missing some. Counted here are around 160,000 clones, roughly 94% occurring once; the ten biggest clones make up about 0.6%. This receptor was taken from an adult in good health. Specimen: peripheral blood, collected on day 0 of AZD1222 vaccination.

CDR3 protein: CASSLWSGTNTEAFF. CDR3 coding DNA: TGTGCCAGCAGCTTATGGTCGGGGACAAACACTGAAGCTTTCTTT. The gene calls are TRBV7-2 and TRBJ1-1; D is perhaps TRBD1 (6 bases). Germline V gives CDR1 SGHTA, CDR2 FQGNSA. Between the trimmed V and J ends, which lost 2 bases and 2 bases, there was a span of 12 bases. This CDR3 spans 15 amino acids. The full variable domain, rest sourced from reference TRBV7-2 and TRBJ1-1, is GAGVSQSPSNKVTEKGKDVELRCDPISGHTALYWYRQSLGQGLEFLIYFQGNSAPDKSGLPSDRFSAERTGGSVSTLTIQRTQQEDSAVYLCASSLWSGTNTEAFFGQGTRLTVV.